A single sample is the source of the 30 T cell receptor beta chains below, sequenced in a study of blood T cell repertoires in COVID-19. Data came from immunoSEQ multiplex PCR; TCRdb stores just in-frame clones and leaves some out. Among 150,000 to 200,000 clones, around 86% were seen once, and the ten largest hold roughly 8.7%. Sequencing was carried out using peripheral blood. All receptors derive from a man in his fifties with active or convalescent COVID-19.

This clone has just a few counts. The V gene is TRBV15, the J gene TRBJ2-7; 11 positions agree with TRBD1. This CDR3 spans 14 amino acids. Germline lookup yields CDR1 LNHNV and CDR2 YYDKDF (reference sequence). The ends lost 5 bases at V and 3 bases at J; junction bases unmatched: 3. CDR3 sequence: CATSRDRGFYEQYF. CDR3 coding DNA: TGTGCCACCAGCCGGGACAGGGGGTTCTACGAGCAGTACTTC.

This chain connects TRBV5-1 to TRBJ1-1; D unresolved. The CDR3 covers 13 residues. The germline gives CDR1 SGHRS, CDR2 YFSETQ. V dropped 2 bases and J dropped 6 bases, with 11 bases sitting between them. The CDR3 DNA reads TGCGCCAGCAGCTTAACGACCGGGGCTGAAGCTTTCTTT. It translates to CASSLTTGAEAFF.

The gene calls are TRBV3-1 (or the pseudogene TRBV3-2) and TRBJ1-4; TRBD1 matches at 9 bases. The CDR3 is made up of 16 amino acids. The germline gives CDR1 LGHDT, CDR2 YNNKEL (reference sequence). Trimming cost V 1 base and J 4 bases; bases outside gene matches: 4. DNA for the CDR3: TGTGCCAGCAGCCAAGCAACAGGGGGCATTAATGAAAAACTGTTTTTT. It translates to CASSQATGGINEKLFF.

The chain links TRBV28 to TRBJ2-2; the D gene is possibly TRBD1 (5 bases). The CDR3 runs to 12 residues. The V end was cut by 6 bases, the J end by 6 bases, with 8 bases between. The germline V gene has CDR1 MDHEN and CDR2 SYDVKM. CDR3 sequence: CASSTRAGELFF. CDR3 nucleotides: TGTGCCAGCAGCACCAGGGCCGGGGAGCTGTTTTTT. The full variable domain, rest sourced from reference TRBV28 and TRBJ2-2, is DVKVTQSSRYLVKRTGEKVFLECVQDMDHENMFWYRQDPGLGLRLIYFSYDVKMKEKGDIPEGYSVSREKKERFSLILESASTNQTSMYLCASSTRAGELFFGEGSRLTVL.

The chain links TRBV24-1 to TRBJ2-5; TRBD2 matches 12 bases. The CDR3 is 15 residues long. Germline V CDR1 and CDR2: KGHDR, SFDVKD. Unmatched junction bases numbered 1, after V lost 2 bases and J lost 4 bases. Here the CDR3 DNA reads TGTGCCACCAGTGATTGGGGACTAGCGGGAGAGACCCAGTACTTC. Its protein is CATSDWGLAGETQYF.

CDR3 bases: TGTGCCAGTAGCCGGGACAGGGAAGGTGGCTACACCTTC. This sequence encodes CASSRDREGGYTF. The chain links TRBV19 to TRBJ1-2; TRBD1 matches 9 bases. Germline V CDR1 and CDR2: LNHDA, SQIVND (reference sequence). V lost 6 bases, J lost 7 bases, and 6 bases stayed unmatched. The CDR3 extends over 13 amino acids.

This clone is a singleton in its sample. This chain connects TRBV19 to TRBJ1-6, with 7 bases lining up with TRBD1. V trimming: 4 bases; J trimming: 7 bases; junction bases outside the gene matches: 4. Germline V gene lookup returns CDR1 LNHDA and CDR2 SQIVND (reference sequence). The CDR3 is 14 amino acids. CDR3 sequence: CASSKRTGNSPLHF. The CDR3 nucleotides read TGTGCCAGTAGTAAAAGGACAGGAAATTCACCCCTCCACTTT.

This rearrangement joins TRBV3-1 (or the pseudogene TRBV3-2) to TRBJ1-4, with TRBD1 as a possible D gene (5 bases). The V and J ends lost 4 bases and 9 bases respectively, with 21 bases between them. Per the germline V gene, CDR1 is LGHDT and CDR2 is YNNKEL (reference sequence). CDR3 length: 16 residues. This CDR3 is CASSRVGGTEPQKLFF. The CDR3 coding sequence is TGTGCCAGCAGCCGAGTGGGGGGGACGGAGCCTCAAAAACTGTTTTTT.

This clone has only one observation. The chain employs TRBV24-1 and TRBJ2-5; D gene ambiguous. This CDR3 comprises 18 residues. The germline gives CDR1 KGHDR, CDR2 SFDVKD. Trimming took 6 bases from V and 4 from J, leaving 26 bases between them. In nucleotides, the CDR3 is TGTGCCACCAGTTCATCTGGGCAAGGAAAACCGAACCCAGAGACCCAGTACTTC. It encodes CATSSSGQGKPNPETQYF.

V gene TRBV6-2 or TRBV6-3 combines with J gene TRBJ2-1; unclear D gene. The CDR3 sequence is 12 residues long. Trimming left V 4 bases short and J 7 bases short, with 8 bases between. Germline CDR1 MNHEY, CDR2 SVGEGT. This CDR3 is CASSSRMNEQFF. Written as DNA, the CDR3 is TGTGCCAGCAGTTCTAGAATGAATGAGCAGTTCTTC.

The V and J genes are TRBV3-1 (or the pseudogene TRBV3-2) and TRBJ2-2, with 8 positions matching TRBD2. With 4 bases clipped from V and 4 bases from J, the junction kept 8 bases outside the gene matches. Per germline, CDR1 LGHDT and CDR2 YNNKEL (reference sequence). The CDR3 is 16 amino acids. CDR3 bases: TGTGCCAGCAGCCCGCCGCTTCTAGCGGGCACCGGGGAGCTGTTTTTT. Translated, it gives CASSPPLLAGTGELFF.

About this clone itself: This may arise from a read error, as a much more abundant clone is one base away. The same CDR3 can be traced to other DNA sequences in this sample. The CDR3 DNA is TGTGCCAGCAGTTTAGGGACAGTGAACACCGGGGAGCTGTTTTTT. It encodes CASSLGTVNTGELFF. The chain is built from TRBV27 and TRBJ2-2, with 7 bases fitting TRBD1. Losses at the gene ends were 2 bases for V and 1 base for J; bases not matched to a gene: 1. This CDR3 is 15 amino acids long. Germline CDR1 and CDR2: MNHEY and SMNVEV (reference sequence).

The CDR3: CASSLQEMNTEAFF. CDR3 coding DNA: TGCGCCAGCAGCCTACAGGAGATGAACACTGAAGCTTTCTTT. The chain has TRBV4-3 and TRBJ1-1; perhaps TRBD1 as D (5 bases). This CDR3 region has 14 residues. The V and J ends lost 4 bases and 0 bases respectively, with 9 bases between them. The germline V gene has CDR1 LGHNA and CDR2 YSLEER.

The chain carries TRBV7-2 and TRBJ2-3; 11 bases match TRBD2. This CDR3 comprises 16 residues. Germline V gene sequence: CDR1 SGHTA, CDR2 FQGNSA. Unmatched junction bases numbered 7, after V lost 5 bases and J lost 3 bases. CDR3: CASSISGGASTDTQYF. CDR3 coding DNA: TGTGCCAGCAGCATTAGCGGGGGGGCATCTACAGATACGCAGTATTTT.

This chain joins TRBV9 and TRBJ1-2, with 7 bases lining up with TRBD1. Germline V gene sequence: CDR1 SGDLS, CDR2 YYNGEE. Trimming removed 4 bases from V and 1 base from J; junction bases left unmatched: 16. This CDR3 comprises 18 residues. CDR3 in amino acids: CASSLLGDSARLNYGYTF. In nucleotides, the CDR3 is TGTGCCAGCAGCCTCCTAGGGGACAGTGCACGCCTTAACTATGGCTACACCTTC.

The J gene is TRBJ1-5, the V gene TRBV28; no firm D call. The germline V and J ends were trimmed by 11 bases and 1 base, with 9 bases remaining between them. This CDR3 has 12 residues. CDR1 and CDR2 from the germline V gene are MDHEN and SYDVKM. CDR3 amino acids: CACRGSNQPQHF. CDR3 bases: TGTGCCTGCCGAGGGAGCAATCAGCCCCAGCATTTT.

As DNA, the CDR3 is TGTGCCAGCAGTTTATCCCAGCGGGAGGAGCAGTTCTTC. Translation: CASSLSQREEQFF. The V call is TRBV12-3 or TRBV12-4, the J call TRBJ2-1; TRBD2 aligns across 8 bases. This CDR3 spans 13 amino acids. Trimming took 2 bases from V and 10 from J; bases not matched to a gene: 4.

This rearrangement joins TRBV4-1 to TRBJ1-1; TRBD1 might be the D (5 bases). The CDR3 consists of 15 residues. Germline loops: CDR1 MGHRA, CDR2 YSYEKL. With 2 bases removed from V and 4 bases from J, the gap between germline ends came to 14 bases. CDR3 residues: CASSQQGGAVTEAFF. In DNA form, the CDR3 reads TGCGCCAGCAGCCAACAGGGAGGGGCGGTCACTGAAGCTTTCTTT.

The chain joins TRBV10-2 to TRBJ2-7; TRBD2 is a possible D gene (6 bases). The CDR3 has 16 residues. V gave up 2 bases and J gave up 0 bases, with 14 bases separating them. CDR1 is WSHSY, CDR2 SAAADI, per germline. CDR3 bases: TGCGCCAGCAGTGAGCTGGGACTGAGCAGCTCCTACGAGCAGTACTTC. Its translation: CASSELGLSSSYEQYF.

This clone was seen only a few times. This chain joins TRBV27 and TRBJ2-5; TRBD1 matches 7 bases. The CDR3 covers 15 residues. Germline V gene lookup returns CDR1 MNHEY and CDR2 SMNVEV (reference sequence). J was trimmed by 4 bases and V by 6 bases; bases with no gene match: 11. CDR3 sequence: CASRSPTQGIETQYF. CDR3 in DNA: TGTGCCAGCAGGTCCCCCACACAGGGGATAGAGACCCAGTACTTC.

The chain employs TRBV15 and TRBJ1-1; D is undetermined. V was trimmed by 4 bases and J by 2 bases, leaving 8 bases between them. The germline CDR1 and CDR2 sequences are LNHNV and YYDKDF (reference sequence). This CDR3 comprises 13 residues. CDR3 residues: CATSKRSNTEAFF. The CDR3 nucleotides are TGTGCCACCAGCAAAAGGAGTAACACTGAAGCTTTCTTT.

The chain joins TRBV18 to TRBJ1-3, with D perhaps TRBD1 (6 bases). The CDR3 has 16 amino acids. Per the germline V gene, CDR1 is KGHSH and CDR2 is LQKENI. V was shortened by 7 bases and J by 1 base, with 17 bases between the two germline ends. The CDR3 region is CASFDGGRRSGNTIYF. The DNA for the CDR3 is TGTGCCAGCTTCGATGGGGGCCGAAGATCTGGAAACACCATATATTTT.

This chain connects TRBV3-1 (or the pseudogene TRBV3-2) to TRBJ2-1; 12 bases agree with TRBD2. This CDR3 comprises 15 residues. With V trimmed by 4 bases and J by 4 bases, 2 bases remained unmatched. The germline V gene has CDR1 LGHDT and CDR2 YNNKEL (reference sequence). CDR3 in DNA: TGTGCCAGCAGCCCGACTAGCGGGGGTTACAATGAGCAGTTCTTC. It is translated as CASSPTSGGYNEQFF.

The DNA of the CDR3 is TGTGCCAGCAGCCTTGGGGCAGGGGTCTCGGGTGGCTACACCTTC. Translated: CASSLGAGVSGGYTF. This chain links TRBV28 with TRBJ1-2; tentatively, D is TRBD1 (6 bases). V lost 6 bases to trimming and J lost 7 bases, with 21 bases between them. CDR1 and CDR2 from the germline V gene are MDHEN and SYDVKM. The CDR3 spans 15 residues.

This chain links TRBV7-9 with TRBJ1-2, with D unclear. Germline-derived CDR1 and CDR2 are SEHNR and FQNEAQ (reference sequence). The CDR3 is made up of 12 amino acids. Trimming removed 5 bases at V and 3 bases at J, with 7 bases between. The CDR3 sequence: CASSQTYYGYTF. CDR3 nucleotide sequence: TGTGCCAGCAGCCAGACATACTATGGCTACACCTTC.

In this sample, this clone turned up once. The V gene is TRBV12-3 or TRBV12-4, the J gene TRBJ2-3; D is unresolved. CDR3 length equals 12 residues. V dropped 6 bases and J dropped 0 bases, with 4 bases sitting between them. The DNA for the CDR3 is TGTGCCAGCAGAAGCAGCACAGATACGCAGTATTTT. Protein product: CASRSSTDTQYF.

This clone was seen only a few times. This rearrangement joins TRBV7-2 to TRBJ2-1, with 14 bases aligning to TRBD2. The CDR3 is 14 residues long. CDR1 is SGHTA, CDR2 FQGNSA, per germline. The ends lost 4 bases at V and 15 bases at J; junction bases unmatched: 8. The CDR3 here is CASSYRGLAGVLFF. CDR3 nucleotide sequence: TGTGCCAGCAGCTACCGGGGACTAGCGGGAGTACTGTTCTTC. Drawing the rest from reference TRBV7-2 and TRBJ2-1, the complete variable domain is GAGVSQSPSNKVTEKGKDVELRCDPISGHTALYWYRQSLGQGLEFLIYFQGNSAPDKSGLPSDRFSAERTGGSVSTLTIQRTQQEDSAVYLCASSYRGLAGVLFFGPGTRLTVL.

The rearrangement uses TRBV15 and TRBJ1-1; D is unresolved. CDR3 length equals 17 residues. Germline CDR1 reads LNHNV; CDR2 reads YYDKDF (reference sequence). Deletions cut 0 bases from V and 0 bases from J, with 14 bases between. The CDR3 is CATSRDRTDSMNTEAFF. CDR3 in DNA: TGTGCCACCAGCAGAGATCGGACGGACTCCATGAACACTGAAGCTTTCTTT.

This clone was recorded a few times. The chain links TRBV2 to TRBJ2-1, with 11 bases lining up with TRBD2. The germline CDR1 and CDR2 sequences are SNHLY and FYNNEI. V lost 5 bases and J lost 14; bases outside the gene matches: 8. This CDR3 comprises 13 residues. In DNA form, the CDR3 reads TGTGCCAGCAGTTCACTAGCGGGGGCGGGAGAGTTCTTC. It is translated as CASSSLAGAGEFF. Based on the CDR3 plus reference TRBV2 and TRBJ2-1, the full variable domain is EPEVTQTPSHQVTQMGQEVILRCVPISNHLYFYWYRQILGQKVEFLVSFYNNEISEKSEIFDDQFSVERPDGSNFTLKIRSTKLEDSAMYFCASSSLAGAGEFFGPGTRLTVL.

V gene TRBV20-1 combines with J gene TRBJ2-5, with D perhaps TRBD2 (6 bases). This CDR3 contains 11 residues. Between the trimmed V and J ends, which lost 7 bases and 7 bases, there was a span of 13 bases. Germline lookup yields CDR1 DFQATT and CDR2 SNEGSKA (reference sequence). CDR3 sequence: CSVLAPGTQYF. CDR3 coding DNA: TGCAGTGTACTAGCCCCGGGGACCCAGTACTTC.